The entry below gives a single T cell receptor (beta chain) sequence along with its context. Its antigen is unknown. Data came from immunoSEQ multiplex PCR; TCRdb stores just in-frame clones and leaves some out. The repertoire holds 85,000 to 90,000 clones, with about 88% as singletons. This entry belongs to a study of T cell responses to AZD1222 COVID-19 vaccine. Study results and limitations: Only 6 or 7 individuals given AZD1222 were seropositive at baseline.

V shed 3 bases and J shed 3 bases, with 14 bases lying between them. The CDR3 length is 14 residues. Germline-derived CDR1 and CDR2 are GTSNPN and SVGIG (reference sequence). This chain connects TRBV30 to TRBJ1-2; a weak D match, TRBD1 (5 bases). The sequences come from peripheral blood, collected 28 days after the second AZD1222 dose. The receptor was isolated from an adult who received the AZD1222 COVID-19 vaccine. CDR3 nucleotide sequence: TGTGCCTGGAGGGGGCGGGGTGGCGACTATGGCTACACCTTC. Amino acid sequence: CAWRGRGGDYGYTF.